This T cell receptor beta chain appears in the sequencing data of a study of CD8 T cells in ankylosing spondylitis. Study-wide results and limits: The study identified a TCR beta motif of several highly homologous variants that appeared characteristic of ankylosing spondylitis blood. Reactive arthritis synovial fluid and blood previously showed some of these motif variants. A CD8+ phenotype characterized the disease-linked clones, which were relatively rare in peripheral blood.

In making TCR beta libraries, quantitative 5'-RACE with molecular barcodes was used. From the 5' RACE reads, TCRdb called clonotypes with MiXCR, one entry per CDR3 protein. The sample records approximately 69,000 distinct CDR3 sequences, about 5.7% being singletons. This clonotype appeared many times. Its antigen is not known. The sample was blood, either unsorted or a sorted T cell fraction (not recorded which). The receptor was derived from a male donor with ankylosing spondylitis or in good health (not recorded which).

The CDR3 sequence: CASLGTNYGYTF. The CDR3 coding sequence is TGTGCCAGCTTAGGGACGAATTATGGCTACACCTTC. The V call is TRBV2, the J call TRBJ1-2; tentative D call: TRBD1 (5 bases). The length of the CDR3 is 12 residues. CDR1 is SNHLY, CDR2 FYNNEI, per germline. V lost 8 bases to trimming and J lost 5 bases, with 12 bases between them.